The source of this T cell receptor (beta chain) is a study of STAT5B mutations in CD4+ large granular lymphocyte leukemia. Germline lookup yields CDR1 MNHEY and CDR2 SVGAGI. This CDR3 has 15 residues. The V gene lost 6 bases and the J gene lost 1 base, with 15 bases spanning the gap. The authors' processing: The detection floor for productive clonotype frequency was 2.59 x 10-5. Method: immunoSEQ multiplex PCR; TCRdb's copy keeps in-frame clones and lacks some. The DNA was the basis for D and trimming; V, J and clone size are from that table. Of roughly 21,000 clones listed, 65% to 80% are singletons. Study results and limitations: TRBV06-family usage was enriched in top patient clones (8/27) versus controls (2/35). Patient CD4-sorted repertoires looked more clonal than healthy CD4+ repertoires, even without putative leukemic clones.

A remark on this clone: Its specificity is not known.

The origin of this receptor is a human donor in good health. The sequenced sample was CD4+ T cells from blood buffy coats. V gene TRBV6-5 combines with J gene TRBJ2-5, with D tentatively TRBD1 or TRBD2 (5 bases each). This CDR3 reads CASSPIWGSQETQYF. CDR3 nucleotides: TGTGCCAGCAGCCCCATTTGGGGGAGCCAAGAGACCCAGTACTTC.